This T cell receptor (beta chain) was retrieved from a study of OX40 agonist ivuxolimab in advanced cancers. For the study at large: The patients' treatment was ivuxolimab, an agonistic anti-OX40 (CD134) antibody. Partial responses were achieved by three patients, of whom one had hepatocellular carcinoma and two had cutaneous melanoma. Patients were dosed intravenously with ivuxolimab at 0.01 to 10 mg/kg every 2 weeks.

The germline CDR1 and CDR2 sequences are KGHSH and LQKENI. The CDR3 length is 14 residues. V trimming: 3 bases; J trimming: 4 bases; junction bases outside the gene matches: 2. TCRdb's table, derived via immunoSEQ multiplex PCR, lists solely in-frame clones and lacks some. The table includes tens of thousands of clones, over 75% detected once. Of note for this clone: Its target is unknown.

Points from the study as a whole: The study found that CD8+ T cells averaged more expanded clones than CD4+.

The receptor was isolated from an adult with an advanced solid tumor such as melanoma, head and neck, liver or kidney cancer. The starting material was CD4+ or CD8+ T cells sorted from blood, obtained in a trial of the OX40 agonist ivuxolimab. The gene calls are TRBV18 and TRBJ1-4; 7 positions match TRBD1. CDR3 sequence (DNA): TGTGCCAGCTCACCGGGACAGTTTAATGAAAAACTGTTTTTT. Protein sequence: CASSPGQFNEKLFF.